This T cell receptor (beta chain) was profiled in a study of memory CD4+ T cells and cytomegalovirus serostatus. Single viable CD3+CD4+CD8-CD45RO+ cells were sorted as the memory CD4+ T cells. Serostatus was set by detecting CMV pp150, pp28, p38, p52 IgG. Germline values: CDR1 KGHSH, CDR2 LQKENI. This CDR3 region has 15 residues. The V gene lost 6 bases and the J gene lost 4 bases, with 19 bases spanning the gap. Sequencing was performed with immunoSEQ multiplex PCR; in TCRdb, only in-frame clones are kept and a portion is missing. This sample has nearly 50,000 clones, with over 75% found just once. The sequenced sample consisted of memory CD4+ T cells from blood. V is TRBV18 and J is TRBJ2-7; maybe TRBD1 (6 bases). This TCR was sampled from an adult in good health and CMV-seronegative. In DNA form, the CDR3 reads TGTGCCAGCTCCCCCGGGAACCAGGGGCCTTACGAGCAGTACTTC. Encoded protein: CASSPGNQGPYEQYF.